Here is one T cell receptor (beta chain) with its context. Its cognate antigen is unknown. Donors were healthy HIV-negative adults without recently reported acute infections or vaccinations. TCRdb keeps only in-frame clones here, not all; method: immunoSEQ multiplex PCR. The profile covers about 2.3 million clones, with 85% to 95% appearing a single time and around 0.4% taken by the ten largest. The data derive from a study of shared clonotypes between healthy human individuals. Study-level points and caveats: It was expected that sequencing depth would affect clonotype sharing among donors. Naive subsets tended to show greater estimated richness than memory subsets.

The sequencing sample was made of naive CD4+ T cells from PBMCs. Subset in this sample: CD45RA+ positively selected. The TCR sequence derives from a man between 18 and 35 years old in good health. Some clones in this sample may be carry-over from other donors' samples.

The CDR3, as DNA: TGTGCCATCAGTGAGTCGGGGGGTACCGTCTATGGCTACACCTTC. This encodes CAISESGGTVYGYTF. The chain combines TRBV10-3 with TRBJ1-2, with D perhaps matching TRBD1 (5 bases). The V gene's germline CDR1 is ENHRY and CDR2 SYGVKD. The CDR3 has 15 residues. Trimming left V 0 bases short and J 4 bases short, with 12 bases between.